Listed here are 29 T cell receptor beta chains from one sample, sequenced in a study of T cells in Graves' hyperthyroidism and ophthalmopathy (dated by TCRdb to between 2018 and 2021). Library generation was performed with multiplex PCR. Sequencing instrument: Illumina HiSeq 2000. The TCR beta CDR3 regions were amplified from the RNA transcripts. For the first round of RT-PCR on the TCR CDR3, the HTBI primer set was used together with the Qiagen OneStep RT-PCR kit. TCRdb redid the processing of the public reads, applying fastp at Q25 and MiXCR, and retained in-frame beta chains. CDR3 protein duplicates are merged, each entry listing the most common genes and DNA. In this sample the table shows a few hundred thousand distinct CDR3 sequences, over 12% of which occur a single time. The biggest ten clones account for 30% of the sample. Sequenced sample: blood. These receptors were obtained from a woman between 50 and 59 years old with Graves' hyperthyroidism that later progressed to Graves' ophthalmopathy.

V is TRBV10-3 and J is TRBJ2-7; 10 nucleotides agree with TRBD2. Germline V gene data show CDR1 as ENHRY and CDR2 as SYGVKD. This CDR3 is 15 amino acids long. Trimming cost V 8 bases and J 4 bases; bases outside gene matches: 11. The DNA of the CDR3 is TGTGCCATCGGACGGGCTAGCGGGAGTCTATACGAGCAGTACTTC. Translation: CAIGRASGSLYEQYF.

About this clonotype: This may come from a read error, since a much larger clone is one base off. J is TRBJ2-7 and V is TRBV12-3 or TRBV12-4, with D perhaps matching TRBD1 or TRBD2 (5 bases each). Trimming stripped 5 bases from V and 9 bases from J, with 17 bases between. The CDR3 runs to 13 residues. CDR3 protein: CASSGGQGDGQYF. CDR3 sequence (DNA): TGTGCCAGCAGTGGCGGGCAGGGAGACGGGCAGTACTTC.

This clonotype occurred many times. This rearrangement joins TRBV28 to TRBJ1-2, with 8 bases that match TRBD1. The V segment lost 3 bases and the J segment 8 bases; nucleotides outside the gene matches: 8. The CDR3 extends over 14 amino acids. Germline assignment: CDR1 MDHEN and CDR2 SYDVKM. CDR3: CASSLGGQGGGYTF. The CDR3 DNA is TGTGCCAGCAGTTTGGGTGGACAGGGAGGAGGCTACACCTTC.

This clonotype was counted at least ten times. The chain joins TRBV2 to TRBJ2-7; D is undetermined. Trimming left V 3 bases short and J 3 bases short, with 15 bases between. The CDR3 consists of 15 residues. Looked up from germline, CDR1 is SNHLY and CDR2 is FYNNEI. The CDR3 DNA follows: TGTGCCAGCAGTGACCCAGGAAATACCCTCTACGAGCAGTACTTC. It yields the protein CASSDPGNTLYEQYF.

This clonotype came up many times. The chain employs TRBV28 and TRBJ1-4; no reliable D call. Per germline, CDR1 MDHEN and CDR2 SYDVKM. V lost 2 bases and J lost 5, with 9 bases in between. This CDR3 contains 14 residues. The CDR3 sequence: CASSLEGYNEKLFF. The CDR3 coding sequence is TGTGCCAGCAGTTTAGAGGGTTACAATGAAAAACTGTTTTTT.

The V and J genes are TRBV30 and TRBJ2-1, with D maybe TRBD2 (6 bases). The germline CDR1 and CDR2 sequences are GTSNPN and SVGIG (reference sequence). CDR3 length: 15 residues. The V gene lost 5 bases and the J gene lost 7 bases, with 21 bases spanning the gap. The CDR3 nucleotides are TGTGCCTGGGAATCCGGAGCTGGGACTGCGAATGAGCAGTTCTTC. Protein sequence: CAWESGAGTANEQFF.

This clonotype was picked up a small number of times. The chain is built from TRBV20-1 and TRBJ2-1; 7 bases map to TRBD2. Germline V gene data show CDR1 as DFQATT and CDR2 as SNEGSKA (reference sequence). The V and J ends lost 5 bases and 0 bases, in that order; junction bases with no gene match: 4. The CDR3 spans 14 residues. The CDR3, as DNA: TGCAGTGCTCCGGGGGGACCCTCCTACAATGAGCAGTTCTTC. Translation: CSAPGGPSYNEQFF.

The J gene is TRBJ1-1, the V gene TRBV7-9; D is ambiguous. Trimming left V 1 base short and J 1 base short, with 7 bases between. Per the germline V gene, CDR1 is SEHNR and CDR2 is FQNEAQ (reference sequence). This CDR3 is built from 14 residues. The CDR3 DNA is TGTGCCAGCAGCTTAGATAGGTCGAACACTGAAGCTTTCTTT. It codes for CASSLDRSNTEAFF.

This clonotype was observed at least ten times. The DNA of the CDR3 is TGTGCCAGCAAAGATAGGACAGGGGGCGGGGAGACCCAGTACTTC. Translation: CASKDRTGGGETQYF. The V call is TRBV2, the J call TRBJ2-5, with 11 nucleotides matching TRBD1. Per germline, CDR1 SNHLY and CDR2 FYNNEI. Trimming removed 7 bases from V and 5 bases from J; junction bases left unmatched: 9. The CDR3 sequence is 15 residues long.

In its sample, this clonotype was seen many times. This chain uses TRBV19 with TRBJ1-1; D is ambiguous. CDR3 size: 14 residues. CDR1 and CDR2 (germline): LNHDA, SQIVND (reference sequence). The germline V and J ends were trimmed by 1 base and 5 bases, with 11 bases remaining between them. CDR3 residues: CASSIAEGATEAFF. CDR3 nucleotide sequence: TGTGCCAGTAGTATAGCGGAAGGTGCGACTGAAGCTTTCTTT.

In this sample, this clonotype turned up many times. The chain couples TRBV2 to TRBJ2-1; 7 positions agree with TRBD1. Germline V gene lookup returns CDR1 SNHLY and CDR2 FYNNEI. The CDR3 consists of 15 residues. V dropped 0 bases and J dropped 7; count of bases not matched to a gene: 6. The CDR3 here is CASSEAGRGQNEQFF. The DNA of the CDR3 is TGTGCCAGCAGTGAAGCGGGTAGGGGGCAAAATGAGCAGTTCTTC.

This clonotype was detected ten times or more. CDR3 protein: CASRGTSGKVEQYF. The CDR3 DNA reads as TGTGCCAGCAGAGGGACTAGCGGGAAGGTCGAGCAGTACTTC. V usage is TRBV27 and J usage is TRBJ2-7, with 13 bases fitting TRBD2. The ends lost 6 bases at V and 6 bases at J; junction bases unmatched: 5. CDR1 and CDR2 from the germline V gene are MNHEY and SMNVEV (reference sequence). The CDR3 extends over 14 amino acids.

At least ten counts were recorded for this clonotype. The chain's CDR3 is CSAGFSGRTQETQYF. In nucleotides, the CDR3 is TGCAGTGCTGGATTTAGCGGGAGAACTCAAGAGACCCAGTACTTC. The chain has TRBV20-1 and TRBJ2-5; 9 positions agree with TRBD2. The trim removed 5 bases at V and 2 bases at J, leaving 9 bases unmatched. The CDR3 contains 15 residues. Germline assignment: CDR1 DFQATT and CDR2 SNEGSKA (reference sequence).

In this sample, this clonotype turned up many times. The chain carries TRBV9 and TRBJ2-1, with no clear D. The V gene lost 0 bases and the J gene lost 7 bases, with 14 bases spanning the gap. The CDR3 totals 15 residues. Germline values: CDR1 SGDLS, CDR2 YYNGEE. The CDR3 reads CASSVVSGRNNEQFF. Written as DNA, the CDR3 is TGTGCCAGCAGCGTAGTTTCGGGCAGAAATAATGAGCAGTTCTTC.

This clonotype was counted many times. The chain combines TRBV3-1 with TRBJ2-1; 10 nucleotides match TRBD1. From germline, CDR1 is LGHDT and CDR2 YNNKEL (reference sequence). V shed 5 bases and J 6 bases; nucleotides not matched to a gene: 10. There are 16 residues in the CDR3. Written as DNA, the CDR3 is TGTGCCAGCAGCACTGCCCCGGGACAGGGGTTCAATGAGCAGTTCTTC. It encodes CASSTAPGQGFNEQFF.

This clonotype has ten or more counts. This rearrangement joins TRBV20-1 to TRBJ2-5; 10 bases map to TRBD1. This CDR3 region has 14 residues. Germline V lookup: CDR1 DFQATT, CDR2 SNEGSKA (reference sequence). V was clipped by 0 bases and J by 4 bases; unmatched bases: 2. CDR3 loop: CSARDRTGGETQYF. As DNA, the CDR3 is TGCAGTGCTAGAGACCGGACAGGGGGAGAGACCCAGTACTTC.

In its sample, this clonotype was seen many times. This chain links TRBV5-6 with TRBJ2-3; possible D gene TRBD1, 6 bases. The CDR3 length is 16 residues. Trimming stripped 4 bases from V and 2 bases from J, with 17 bases between. CDR1 SGHDT and CDR2 YYEEEE come from the germline V gene. CDR3 in amino acids: CASSHEGQITTDTQYF. The CDR3, as DNA: TGTGCCAGCAGCCACGAAGGACAGATTACCACAGATACGCAGTATTTT.

This clonotype has ten or more counts. CDR3 bases: TGTGCCAGCAGTTTCAGGACCGCTACCATCTATGGCTACACCTTC. Translated: CASSFRTATIYGYTF. The V call is TRBV28, the J call TRBJ1-2; D is undetermined. The CDR3 extends over 15 amino acids. V gave up 3 bases and J gave up 4 bases, with 15 bases separating them. Per the germline V gene, CDR1 is MDHEN and CDR2 is SYDVKM.

This clonotype was seen at least ten times. This rearrangement joins TRBV5-1 to TRBJ1-2, with 8 nucleotides matching TRBD1. After removal of 0 bases from V and 4 bases from J, the junction contained 8 bases not matched to a gene. Germline CDR1 SGHRS, CDR2 YFSETQ. The CDR3 runs to 16 residues. The CDR3 region has the DNA TGCGCCAGCAGCTTGGCCAGGGGGCCCCTCTCCTATGGCTACACCTTC. Translated, it gives CASSLARGPLSYGYTF.

This clonotype occurred many times. The chain links TRBV20-1 to TRBJ2-5; no clear D gene. V lost 5 bases and J lost 0, with 13 bases in between. The CDR3 is made up of 14 amino acids. CDR1 and CDR2 from the germline V gene are DFQATT and SNEGSKA (reference sequence). CDR3 in amino acids: CSAYGDTYQETQYF. The CDR3 bases are TGCAGTGCTTATGGAGACACTTACCAAGAGACCCAGTACTTC.

This clonotype was observed many times. This chain joins TRBV30 and TRBJ1-1; D is possibly TRBD1 (5 bases). V lost 3 bases and J 4 bases, leaving 12 bases between the germline ends. Germline loops: CDR1 GTSNPN, CDR2 SVGIG (reference sequence). This CDR3 spans 13 amino acids. The CDR3: CAWRAWGGTEAFF. The CDR3 DNA follows: TGTGCCTGGAGGGCCTGGGGGGGCACTGAAGCTTTCTTT.

This sequence joins TRBV19 and TRBJ2-1; 9 bases line up with TRBD2. V lost 1 base and J lost 0; bases outside the gene matches: 1. This CDR3 contains 16 residues. The germline V gene encodes CDR1 LNHDA and CDR2 SQIVND (reference sequence). The CDR3 spells CASSIAAGGSYNEQFF. The CDR3 nucleotides read TGTGCCAGTAGTATAGCAGCGGGAGGCTCCTACAATGAGCAGTTCTTC.

This clonotype has only a few counts. The chain couples TRBV5-6 to TRBJ2-1, with D possibly being TRBD1 (6 bases). This CDR3 has 16 residues. CDR1 is SGHDT and CDR2 is YYEEEE in the germline V gene. The V gene lost 4 bases and the J gene lost 6 bases, with 20 bases spanning the gap. The CDR3 nucleotides are TGTGCCAGCAGCCCCTCTCGACAGGTCCGTGGCAATGAGCAGTTCTTC. It encodes CASSPSRQVRGNEQFF.

This clonotype occurred many times. The chain has TRBV12-3 or TRBV12-4 and TRBJ2-3, with D uncertain. The CDR3 has 15 residues. Between the trimmed V and J ends, which lost 1 base and 8 bases, there was a span of 16 bases. The CDR3 loop is CASSLDGTPERTQYF. The CDR3 nucleotides read TGTGCCAGCAGTTTAGATGGTACCCCGGAACGTACGCAGTATTTT.

The CDR3 sequence: CASSSGRQPQHF. For the CDR3, the DNA is TGTGCCAGCAGCTCAGGACGTCAGCCCCAGCATTTT. This chain links TRBV3-1 with TRBJ1-5; unclear D gene. The V gene's germline CDR1 is LGHDT and CDR2 YNNKEL (reference sequence). V was pared by 5 bases and J by 6 bases, with 8 bases between. The CDR3 has 12 amino acids.

This clonotype was seen repeatedly, ten times or more. This chain connects TRBV12-3 or TRBV12-4 to TRBJ1-2; TRBD1 aligns across 7 bases. The CDR3 is made up of 12 amino acids. Trimming at V came to 6 bases and at J to 7 bases, leaving 5 bases not matched to a gene. The CDR3 spells CASSPQGGGYTF. CDR3 DNA: TGTGCCAGCAGCCCTCAGGGGGGTGGCTACACCTTC.

The CDR3 DNA follows: TGTGCCAGCAGCCAAGTCAGAGGGACAGGGAATGAGCAGTTCTTC. Its translation: CASSQVRGTGNEQFF. This rearrangement joins TRBV3-1 to TRBJ2-1; 9 positions agree with TRBD1. V was clipped by 1 base and J by 7 bases; unmatched bases: 5. Germline CDR1 is LGHDT and CDR2 is YNNKEL (reference sequence). There are 15 residues in the CDR3.

This clonotype was seen a handful of times. The chain is built from TRBV27 and TRBJ2-5, with a weak D call TRBD2 (6 bases). The CDR3 is 17 amino acids. Trimming shortened V by 1 base and J by 2 bases, and 17 bases separated the two germline ends. The germline CDR1 and CDR2 sequences are MNHEY and SMNVEV (reference sequence). CDR3 loop: CASSLYMVPSVQETQYF. For the CDR3, the DNA is TGTGCCAGCAGTTTATATATGGTGCCTAGCGTTCAAGAGACCCAGTACTTC.

This clonotype was detected ten times or more. V usage is TRBV24-1 and J usage is TRBJ2-1; 11 bases map to TRBD2. This CDR3 comprises 18 residues. Germline trimming cut 3 bases from V and 4 bases from J; bases unmatched to any gene: 10. Germline assignment: CDR1 KGHDR and CDR2 SFDVKD. The CDR3 sequence: CATSDGSPGLAAYNEQFF. The CDR3 DNA is TGTGCCACCAGTGATGGAAGCCCGGGACTAGCGGCGTACAATGAGCAGTTCTTC.